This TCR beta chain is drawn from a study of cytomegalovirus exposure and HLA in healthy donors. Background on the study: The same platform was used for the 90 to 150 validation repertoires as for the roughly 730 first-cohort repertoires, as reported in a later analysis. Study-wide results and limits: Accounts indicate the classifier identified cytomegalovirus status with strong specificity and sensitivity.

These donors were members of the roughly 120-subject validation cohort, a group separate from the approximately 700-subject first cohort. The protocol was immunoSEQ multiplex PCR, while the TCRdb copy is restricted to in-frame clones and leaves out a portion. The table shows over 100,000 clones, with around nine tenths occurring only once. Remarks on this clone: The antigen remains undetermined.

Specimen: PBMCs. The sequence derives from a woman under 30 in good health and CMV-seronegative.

CDR3 in amino acids: CASSYGGSNYGYTF. CDR3 DNA: TGTGCCAGCAGTTACGGTGGCTCTAACTATGGCTACACCTTC. This chain connects TRBV6-5 to TRBJ1-2; D gene uncertain. The V gene lost 2 bases and the J gene lost 0 bases, with 7 bases spanning the gap. CDR1 MNHEY and CDR2 SVGAGI come from the germline V gene. The CDR3 has 14 amino acids.